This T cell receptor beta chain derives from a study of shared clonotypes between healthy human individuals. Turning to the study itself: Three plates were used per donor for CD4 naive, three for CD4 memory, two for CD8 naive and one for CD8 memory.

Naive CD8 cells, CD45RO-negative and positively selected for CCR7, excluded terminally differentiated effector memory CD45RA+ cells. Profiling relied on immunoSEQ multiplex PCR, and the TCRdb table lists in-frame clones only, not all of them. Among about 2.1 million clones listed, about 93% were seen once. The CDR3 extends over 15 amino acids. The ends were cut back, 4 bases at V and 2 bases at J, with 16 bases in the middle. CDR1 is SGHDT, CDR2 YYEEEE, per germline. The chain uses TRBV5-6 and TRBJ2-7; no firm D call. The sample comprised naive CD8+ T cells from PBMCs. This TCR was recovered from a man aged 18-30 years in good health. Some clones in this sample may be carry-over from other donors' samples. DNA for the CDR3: TGTGCCAGCAGCCCCGGGTCAGCCGCCCCCTACGAGCAGTACTTC. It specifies CASSPGSAAPYEQYF.